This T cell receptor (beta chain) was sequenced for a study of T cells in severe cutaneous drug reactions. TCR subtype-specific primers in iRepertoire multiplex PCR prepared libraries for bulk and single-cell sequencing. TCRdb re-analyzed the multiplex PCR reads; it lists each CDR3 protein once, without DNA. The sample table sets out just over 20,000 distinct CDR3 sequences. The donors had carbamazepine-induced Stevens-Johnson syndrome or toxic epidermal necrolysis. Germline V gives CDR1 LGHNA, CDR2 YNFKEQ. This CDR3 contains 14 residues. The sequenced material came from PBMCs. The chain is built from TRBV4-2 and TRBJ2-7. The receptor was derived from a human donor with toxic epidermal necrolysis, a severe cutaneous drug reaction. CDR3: CASSPVQDSYEQYF.